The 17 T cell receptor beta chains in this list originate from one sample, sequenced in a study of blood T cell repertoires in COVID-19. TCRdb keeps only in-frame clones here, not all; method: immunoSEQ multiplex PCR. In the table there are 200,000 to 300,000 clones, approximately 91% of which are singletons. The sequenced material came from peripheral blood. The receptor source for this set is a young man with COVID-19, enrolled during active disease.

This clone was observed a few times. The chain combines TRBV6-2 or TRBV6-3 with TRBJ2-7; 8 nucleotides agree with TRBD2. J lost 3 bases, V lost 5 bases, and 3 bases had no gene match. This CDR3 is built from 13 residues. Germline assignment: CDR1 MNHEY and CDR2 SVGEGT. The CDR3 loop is CASSRTSLYEQYF. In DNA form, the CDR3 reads TGTGCCAGCAGTCGGACTAGCCTCTACGAGCAGTACTTC.

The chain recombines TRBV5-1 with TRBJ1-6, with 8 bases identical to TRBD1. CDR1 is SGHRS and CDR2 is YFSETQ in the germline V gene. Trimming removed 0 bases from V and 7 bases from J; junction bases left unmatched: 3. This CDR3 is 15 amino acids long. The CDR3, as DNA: TGCGCCAGCAGCTTGGATAACAGGGGGAATTCACCCCTCCACTTT. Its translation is CASSLDNRGNSPLHF. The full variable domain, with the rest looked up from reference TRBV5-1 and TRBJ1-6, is KAGVTQTPRYLIKTRGQQVTLSCSPISGHRSVSWYQQTPGQGLQFLFEYFSETQRNKGNFPGRFSGRQFSNSRSEMNVSTLELGDSALYLCASSLDNRGNSPLHFGNGTRLTVT.

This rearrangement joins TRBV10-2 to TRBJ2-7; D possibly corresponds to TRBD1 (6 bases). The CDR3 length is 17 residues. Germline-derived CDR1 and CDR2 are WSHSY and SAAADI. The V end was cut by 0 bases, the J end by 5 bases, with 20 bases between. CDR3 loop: CASSESFGAGDQNEQYF. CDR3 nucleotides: TGCGCCAGCAGTGAGTCCTTTGGGGCAGGGGATCAGAACGAGCAGTACTTC.

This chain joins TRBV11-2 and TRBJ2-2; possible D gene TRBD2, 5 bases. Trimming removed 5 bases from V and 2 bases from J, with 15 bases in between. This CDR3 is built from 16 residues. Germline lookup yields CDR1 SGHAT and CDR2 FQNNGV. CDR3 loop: CASSLPMGDNTGELFF. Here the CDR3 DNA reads TGTGCCAGCAGCCTCCCCATGGGAGATAACACCGGGGAGCTGTTTTTT. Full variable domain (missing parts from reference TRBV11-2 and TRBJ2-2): EAGVAQSPRYKIIEKRQSVAFWCNPISGHATLYWYQQILGQGPKLLIQFQNNGVVDDSQLPKDRFSAERLKGVDSTLKIQPAKLEDSAVYLCASSLPMGDNTGELFFGEGSRLTVL.

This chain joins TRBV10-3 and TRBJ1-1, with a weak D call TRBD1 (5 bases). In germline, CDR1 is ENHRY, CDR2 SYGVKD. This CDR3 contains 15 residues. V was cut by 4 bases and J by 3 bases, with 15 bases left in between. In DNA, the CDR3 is TGTGCCATCAGTGCCTCAGCGGGAGGGGACACTGAAGCTTTCTTT. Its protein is CAISASAGGDTEAFF.

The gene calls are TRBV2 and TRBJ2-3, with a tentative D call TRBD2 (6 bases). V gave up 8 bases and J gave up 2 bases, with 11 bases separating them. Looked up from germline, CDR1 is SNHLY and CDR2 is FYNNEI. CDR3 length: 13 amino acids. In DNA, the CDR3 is TGTGCCAGCGGGACTTCATACACAGATACGCAGTATTTT. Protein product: CASGTSYTDTQYF.

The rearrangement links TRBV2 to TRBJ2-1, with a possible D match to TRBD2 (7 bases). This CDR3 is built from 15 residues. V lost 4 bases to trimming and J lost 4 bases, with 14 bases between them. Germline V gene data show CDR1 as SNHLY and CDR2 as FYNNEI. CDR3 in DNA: TGTGCCAGCAGTGTTAACGGGGGGCCTTACAATGAGCAGTTCTTC. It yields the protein CASSVNGGPYNEQFF.

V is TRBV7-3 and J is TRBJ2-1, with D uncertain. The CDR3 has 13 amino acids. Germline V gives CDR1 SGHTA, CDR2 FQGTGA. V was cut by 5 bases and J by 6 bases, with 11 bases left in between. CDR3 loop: CASSHVLGNEQFF. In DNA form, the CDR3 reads TGTGCCAGCAGCCACGTTCTAGGCAATGAGCAGTTCTTC.

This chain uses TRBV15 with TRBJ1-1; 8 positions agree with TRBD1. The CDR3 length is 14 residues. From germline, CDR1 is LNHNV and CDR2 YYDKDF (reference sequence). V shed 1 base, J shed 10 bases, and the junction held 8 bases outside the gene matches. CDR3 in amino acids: CATSRAGPDRAAFF. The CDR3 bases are TGTGCCACCAGCAGAGCGGGACCGGACAGGGCAGCTTTCTTT.

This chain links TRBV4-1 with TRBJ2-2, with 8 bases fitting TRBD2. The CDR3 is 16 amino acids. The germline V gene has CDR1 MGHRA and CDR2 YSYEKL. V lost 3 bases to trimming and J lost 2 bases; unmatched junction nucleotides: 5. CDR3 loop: CASSHRSGANTGELFF. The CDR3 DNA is TGCGCCAGCAGCCACCGTAGCGGGGCTAACACCGGGGAGCTGTTTTTT.

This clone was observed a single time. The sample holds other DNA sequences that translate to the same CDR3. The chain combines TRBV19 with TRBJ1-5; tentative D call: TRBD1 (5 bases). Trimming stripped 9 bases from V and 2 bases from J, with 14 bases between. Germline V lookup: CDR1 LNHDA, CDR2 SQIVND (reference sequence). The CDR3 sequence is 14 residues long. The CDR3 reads CASNPGGGNQPQHF. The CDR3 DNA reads TGTGCCAGCAACCCCGGGGGGGGCAATCAGCCCCAGCATTTT. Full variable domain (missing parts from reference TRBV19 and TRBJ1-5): DGGITQSPKYLFRKEGQNVTLSCEQNLNHDAMYWYRQDPGQGLRLIYYSQIVNDFQKGDIAEGYSVSREKKESFPLTVTSAQKNPTAFYLCASNPGGGNQPQHFGDGTRLSIL.

As DNA, the CDR3 is TGTGCCAGCAGCCAAGGAGTTCACGACAGAGGAAAGACCCAGTACTTC. Its translation: CASSQGVHDRGKTQYF. The chain couples TRBV3-1 (or the pseudogene TRBV3-2) to TRBJ2-5; TRBD1 is a possible D gene (5 bases). CDR3 length: 16 amino acids. V lost 1 base and J 6 bases, leaving 18 bases between the germline ends. Germline V gene lookup returns CDR1 LGHDT and CDR2 YNNKEL (reference sequence).

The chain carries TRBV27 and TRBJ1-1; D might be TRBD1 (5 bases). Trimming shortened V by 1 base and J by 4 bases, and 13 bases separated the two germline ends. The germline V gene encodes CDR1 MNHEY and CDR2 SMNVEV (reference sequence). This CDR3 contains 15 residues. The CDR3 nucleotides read TGTGCCAGCAGTTTATGGGGCAGTTTATCCACTGAAGCTTTCTTT. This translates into CASSLWGSLSTEAFF.

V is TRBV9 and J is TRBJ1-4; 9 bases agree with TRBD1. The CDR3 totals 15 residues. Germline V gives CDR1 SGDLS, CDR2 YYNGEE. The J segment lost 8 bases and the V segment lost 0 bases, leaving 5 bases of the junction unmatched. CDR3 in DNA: TGTGCCAGCAGCGTAGGGACAGGGGAGAGGGAAAAACTGTTTTTT. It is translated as CASSVGTGEREKLFF.

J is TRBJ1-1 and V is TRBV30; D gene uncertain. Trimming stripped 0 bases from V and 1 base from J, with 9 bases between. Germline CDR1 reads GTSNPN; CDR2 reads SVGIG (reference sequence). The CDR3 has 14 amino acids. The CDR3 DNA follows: TGTGCCTGGAGTGTATGGCAGTCGAACACTGAAGCTTTCTTT. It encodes CAWSVWQSNTEAFF. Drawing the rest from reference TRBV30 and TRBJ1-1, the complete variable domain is SQTIHQWPATLVQPVGSPLSLECTVEGTSNPNLYWYRQAAGRGLQLLFYSVGIGQISSEVPQNLSASRPQDRQFILSSKKLLLSDSGFYLCAWSVWQSNTEAFFGQGTRLTVV.

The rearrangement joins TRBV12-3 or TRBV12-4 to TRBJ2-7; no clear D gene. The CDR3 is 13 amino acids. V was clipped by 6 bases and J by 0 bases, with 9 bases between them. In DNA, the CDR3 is TGTGCCAGCAGCGCCGCCGGCTCCTACGAGCAGTACTTC. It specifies CASSAAGSYEQYF.

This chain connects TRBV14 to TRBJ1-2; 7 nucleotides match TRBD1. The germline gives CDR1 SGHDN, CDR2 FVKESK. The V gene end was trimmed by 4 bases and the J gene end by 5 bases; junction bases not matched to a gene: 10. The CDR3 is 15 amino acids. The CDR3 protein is CASSPTRTGDYGYTF. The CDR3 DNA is TGTGCCAGCAGCCCCACTCGGACAGGAGATTATGGCTACACCTTC.